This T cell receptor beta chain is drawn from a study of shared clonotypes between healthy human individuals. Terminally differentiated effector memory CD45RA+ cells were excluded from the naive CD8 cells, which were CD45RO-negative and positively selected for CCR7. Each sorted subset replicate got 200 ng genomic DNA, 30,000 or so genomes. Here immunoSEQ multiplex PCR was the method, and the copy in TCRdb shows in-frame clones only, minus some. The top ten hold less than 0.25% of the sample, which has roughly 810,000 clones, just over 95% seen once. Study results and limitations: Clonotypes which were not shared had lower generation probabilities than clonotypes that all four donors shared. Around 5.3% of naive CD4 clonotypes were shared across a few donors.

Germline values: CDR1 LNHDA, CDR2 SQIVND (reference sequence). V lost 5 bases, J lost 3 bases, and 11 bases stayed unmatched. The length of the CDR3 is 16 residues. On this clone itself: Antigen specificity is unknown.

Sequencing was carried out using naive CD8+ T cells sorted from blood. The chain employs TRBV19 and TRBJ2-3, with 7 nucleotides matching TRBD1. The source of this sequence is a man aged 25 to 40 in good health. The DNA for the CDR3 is TGTGCCAGTAGTGTTAACGCCAGGGGGTCTACAGATACGCAGTATTTT. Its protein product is CASSVNARGSTDTQYF.